This T cell receptor (beta chain) was obtained from a study of blood T cell repertoires in COVID-19. Across the whole study: PBMCs, B-cell-depleted T cells, or T cells were the source of the cDNA or gDNA that made up the material.

From germline, CDR1 is SEHNR and CDR2 FQNEAQ (reference sequence). This CDR3 is 16 amino acids long. V lost 1 base and J lost 0, with 11 bases in between. Sequenced by immunoSEQ multiplex PCR; TCRdb stores in-frame clones only, minus some. The sample shows hundreds of thousands of clones, roughly 90% of them seen only once. The sample comprised peripheral blood. The chain couples TRBV7-9 to TRBJ2-3; D gene uncertain. The receptor's source is a woman aged 50 to 60 with active or convalescent COVID-19. Here the CDR3 reads CASSLESGWSTDTQYF. The CDR3 DNA reads as TGTGCCAGCAGCTTAGAATCCGGGTGGAGCACAGATACGCAGTATTTT.